This TCR beta chain appears in the sequencing data of a study of shared clonotypes between healthy human individuals. Overall study: A donor's plate count was three for CD4 naive and three for CD4 memory; CD8 naive had two and CD8 memory one.

It was CD45RO-negative cells, positively selected for CCR7, that made up naive CD8 cells, with terminally differentiated effector memory CD45RA+ cells excluded. Study-level points and caveats: Owing to a small donor count, the genetic and exposure-history diversity represented was limited. Clonotype sharing among donors likely depends on sequencing depth.

This CDR3 comprises 14 residues. After removal of 2 bases from V and 3 bases from J, the junction contained 4 bases not matched to a gene. CDR1 is MGHRA and CDR2 is YSYEKL in the germline V gene. Profiled with immunoSEQ multiplex PCR; TCRdb holds only in-frame clones, not every one. This table has hundreds of thousands of clones, 90% to 95% appearing once. Of note for this clone: The target antigen is unknown. This CDR3 is also generated by other DNA sequences in the sample.

Sequencing was performed on naive CD8+ T cells sorted from blood. The chain has TRBV4-1 and TRBJ2-7, with 7 bases lining up with TRBD1. The TCR was taken from a woman under 40 in good health. CDR3 sequence: CASSQYRDSYEQYF. CDR3 nucleotides: TGCGCCAGCAGCCAATACCGGGACAGCTACGAGCAGTACTTC.